This TCR beta chain was sequenced during a study of molecular identifiers for immune sequencing clone quantification. Overall study results and limits: Amid over 900,000 naive cells, spiked Jurkat TCR RNA from one cell was reportedly still detectable.

With listed TCR primers and previously described methods, bulk TCR libraries were prepared. TCRdb reprocessed the PCR reads with MiXCR, giving one entry per CDR3 protein. The table shows approximately 500,000 distinct CDR3 sequences, with roughly 25% occurring only once. This CDR3 spans 14 amino acids. Germline-derived CDR1 and CDR2 are SGHVS and FNYEAQ. V lost 0 bases and J 8 bases, leaving 10 bases between the germline ends. Note on this clonotype: The antigen remains undetermined.

Sorted cells numbering roughly 19,000 to 1,100,000, with 10%, 30% or 50% RNA, yielded the naive CD8 libraries. The sample was naive CD8+ T cells from blood, with Jurkat cell RNA spiked in. Subset here: FACS-sorted CD8+CD4-CCR7+CD45RA+ naive T cells. This TCR came from a human donor in good health. Some libraries in this study had Jurkat cell RNA spiked in. The gene calls are TRBV7-6 and TRBJ2-2; D remains ambiguous. The CDR3 DNA reads TGTGCCAGCAGCTTAGCCCTTCCTTCGGGGGAGCTGTTTTTT. This codes for CASSLALPSGELFF.